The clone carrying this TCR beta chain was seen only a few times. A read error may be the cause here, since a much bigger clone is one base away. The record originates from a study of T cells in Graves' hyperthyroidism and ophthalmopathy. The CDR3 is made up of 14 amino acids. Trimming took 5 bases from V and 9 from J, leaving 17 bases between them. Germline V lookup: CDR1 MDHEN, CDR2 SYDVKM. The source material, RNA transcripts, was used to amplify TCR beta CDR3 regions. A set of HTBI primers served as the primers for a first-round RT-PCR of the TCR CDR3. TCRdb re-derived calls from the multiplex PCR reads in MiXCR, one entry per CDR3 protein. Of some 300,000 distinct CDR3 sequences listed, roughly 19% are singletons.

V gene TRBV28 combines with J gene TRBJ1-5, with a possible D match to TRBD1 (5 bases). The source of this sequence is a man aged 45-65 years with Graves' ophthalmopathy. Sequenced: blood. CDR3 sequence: CASSNPGLSRPQHF. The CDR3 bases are TGTGCCAGCAGTAACCCAGGGCTCAGTCGGCCCCAGCATTTT.